The source of this T cell receptor beta chain is a study of regulatory T cells in long-lasting Graves disease. Study conclusions and caveats: Preferential use of TRBV28, TRBJ1-2 and TRBJ2-5 was seen in persistent disease.

Building of the TCR beta libraries involved iRepertoire HTBI primers and Arm-PCR of CDR3 regions. TCRdb independently ran MiXCR on the multiplex PCR reads; one entry per CDR3 protein. The sample lists 200,000 to 250,000 distinct CDR3 sequences; roughly a fifth were seen once. V was pared by 7 bases and J by 5 bases, with 11 bases between. CDR3 length equals 13 residues. Germline V gene lookup returns CDR1 KGHDR and CDR2 SFDVKD. This clonotype was observed at least ten times. As yet, its antigen is unknown. As for time point: newly diagnosed GD, antithyroid drugs for less than 3 months. The TCR library was made from RNA extracted from PBMCs. These same data were also listed under a study on T cells in Graves' hyperthyroidism and ophthalmopathy. That source reports: With the HTBI primer set, the TCR CDR3 went through a first round of RT-PCR.

This chain links TRBV24-1 with TRBJ1-5; no firm D call. The clonotype originates from a woman between 25 and 40 years old with Graves disease. The sample consisted of peripheral blood mononuclear cells (PBMCs), taken at new diagnosis, from a patient treated with antithyroid drugs. CDR3 DNA: TGTGCCACCAGGAAGAGGGCCGATCAGCCCCAGCATTTT. Encoded protein: CATRKRADQPQHF.